The rows below give T cell receptor beta chains drawn from one sample of a study of cytomegalovirus exposure and HLA in healthy donors. The data were produced by immunoSEQ multiplex PCR, yet TCRdb's version contains in-frame clones alone and is incomplete. The table records about 190,000 clones, 65% to 85% of them present only once. Sequencing was carried out using PBMCs. Source of these receptors: a man aged 35-49 years in good health and CMV-seropositive. The CDR3 runs from the conserved cysteine through the conserved F or W. The order of the fields is V gene, D gene, J gene, clone size, CDR3 protein, CDR3 DNA. D genes are given only for firm matches. Clone size appears in some rows only: once, few, many, or a class for an expanded clone.

TRBV27	.	TRBJ2-5	.	CASSSAPRDNQETQYF	TGTGCCAGCAGTTCAGCACCAAGGGACAACCAAGAGACCCAGTACTTC
TRBV2	TRBD2	TRBJ2-7	.	CASSDTGTSGRSSYEQYF	TGTGCCAGCAGCGATACCGGGACTAGCGGGAGGAGCTCCTACGAGCAGTACTTC
TRBV6-1	.	TRBJ2-1	.	CASSPLPSSYNEQFF	TGTGCCAGCAGCCCCCTCCCGAGCTCCTACAATGAGCAGTTCTTC
TRBV10-2	TRBD1	TRBJ1-2	.	CASSDDRANYGYTF	TGCGCCAGCAGTGACGACAGGGCTAACTATGGCTACACCTTC
TRBV15	TRBD1	TRBJ2-7	.	CATSRDRSSSYEQYF	TGTGCCACCAGCAGGGACAGGAGCAGCTCCTACGAGCAGTACTTC
TRBV5-1	.	TRBJ1-1	.	CASSPGSSTPEAFF	TGCGCCAGCAGCCCCGGGTCCTCGACCCCCGAAGCTTTCTTT
TRBV6-4	TRBD2	TRBJ2-3	once	CASSNFPSGLAGVTDTQYF	TGTGCCAGCAGCAATTTCCCTTCGGGACTAGCGGGAGTAACAGATACGCAGTATTTT
TRBV6-5	.	TRBJ2-7	.	CASKIAVSSYEQYF	TGTGCCAGCAAGATAGCGGTATCTTCCTACGAGCAGTACTTC
TRBV4-3	.	TRBJ1-2	once	CASSQDRTVGYGYTF	TGCGCCAGCAGCCAAGATAGGACAGTCGGTTATGGCTACACCTTC
TRBV28	TRBD2	TRBJ2-3	once	CASSFRTSGRVSDTQYF	TGTGCCAGCAGTTTTCGGACTAGCGGGAGGGTGTCAGATACGCAGTATTTT
TRBV21-1	.	TRBJ2-7	.	CASSKRLLKKLLGTGEQYF	TGTGCCAGCAGCAAAAGGCTCCTCAAAAAGCTTCTAGGTACGGGCGAGCAGTACTTC
TRBV19	TRBD1	TRBJ1-5	.	CASSPGQGGQPQHF	TGTGCCAGTAGTCCGGGACAGGGCGGTCAGCCCCAGCATTTT
TRBV5-1	TRBD1	TRBJ2-7	.	CASSLAGTGVGYEQYF	TGCGCCAGCAGCTTGGCCGGAACAGGGGTCGGCTACGAGCAGTACTTC
TRBV7-8	.	TRBJ1-1	.	CASSLVGPEAFF	TGTGCCAGCAGCTTAGTGGGCCCTGAAGCTTTCTTT
TRBV11-2	.	TRBJ2-3	once	CASSLDRSTGTQYF	TGTGCCAGCAGCTTGGACAGAAGCACAGGTACGCAGTATTTT
TRBV5-6	.	TRBJ1-6	.	CASSLQGTETPLHF	TGTGCCAGCAGCTTACAGGGTACCGAGACACCCCTCCACTTT
TRBV9	.	TRBJ1-1	.	CASSELGSGVTEAFF	TGTGCCAGCAGCGAGCTCGGGAGCGGGGTCACTGAAGCTTTCTTT
TRBV7-9	.	TRBJ2-1	.	CSSSPPREQFF	TGTTCCAGCAGCCCTCCACGGGAGCAGTTCTTC
TRBV25-1	TRBD2	TRBJ2-2	once	CASSDSSGGGELFF	TGTGCCAGCAGTGATTCTAGCGGGGGCGGGGAGCTGTTTTTT
TRBV5-1	.	TRBJ1-1	once	CASSLENLPGTEAFF	TGCGCCAGCAGCTTGGAAAACCTCCCGGGCACTGAAGCTTTCTTT
TRBV5-5	TRBD1	TRBJ2-7	.	CASSPGQGGYEQYF	TGTGCCAGCAGCCCGGGACAGGGAGGCTACGAGCAGTACTTC
TRBV6-5	TRBD1	TRBJ2-7	.	CASSFNRQGTSEQYF	TGTGCCAGCAGTTTCAACCGACAGGGTACGAGCGAGCAGTACTTC
TRBV6-4	TRBD1	TRBJ1-1	.	CASSRTGDTEAFF	TGTGCCAGCAGCAGGACAGGAGACACTGAAGCTTTCTTT
TRBV9	.	TRBJ1-1	.	CASSVHPGNTEAFF	TGTGCCAGCAGCGTTCATCCGGGGAACACTGAAGCTTTCTTT
TRBV7-9	.	TRBJ1-1	.	CASSPRVGRTEAFF	TGTGCCAGCAGCCCCCGGGTGGGGCGCACTGAAGCTTTCTTT
TRBV19	.	TRBJ2-2	.	CASSFTGTFSTGELFF	TGTGCCAGTAGTTTCACCGGGACTTTCTCCACCGGGGAGCTGTTTTTT
TRBV5-1	.	TRBJ2-1	.	CASSFGGRDNEQFF	TGCGCCAGCAGCTTTGGAGGGAGAGACAATGAGCAGTTCTTC
TRBV10-3	.	TRBJ2-5	few	CAISEWQLAQETQYF	TGTGCCATCAGTGAGTGGCAACTAGCCCAGGAGACCCAGTACTTC